The 27 T cell receptor beta chains given below trace back to one sample, sequenced in a study of blood T cell repertoires in COVID-19. Sequenced by immunoSEQ multiplex PCR; TCRdb stores in-frame clones only, minus some. This table has more than 150,000 clones, approximately 86% appearing once. Sequences were obtained from peripheral blood. The receptors here all came from a man in his 60s with COVID-19, enrolled during active disease.

V gene TRBV28 combines with J gene TRBJ2-3, with 8 bases matching TRBD1. V dropped 4 bases and J dropped 1; count of bases not matched to a gene: 7. Per germline, CDR1 MDHEN and CDR2 SYDVKM. The CDR3 extends over 16 amino acids. CDR3 DNA sequence: TGTGCCAGCAGTTCCCCACAGGGGGTTGGCACAGATACGCAGTATTTT. It codes for CASSSPQGVGTDTQYF.

This chain joins TRBV2 and TRBJ1-3; D perhaps matches TRBD1 (6 bases). The germline V and J ends were trimmed by 6 bases and 1 base, with 10 bases remaining between them. Germline V CDR1 and CDR2: SNHLY, FYNNEI. There are 14 residues in the CDR3. The DNA of the CDR3 is TGTGCCAGCAGGCAGGGGTCATCTGGAAACACCATATATTTT. It codes for CASRQGSSGNTIYF.

The V call is TRBV27, the J call TRBJ1-1, with D uncertain. This CDR3 spans 14 amino acids. Germline CDR1 reads MNHEY; CDR2 reads SMNVEV (reference sequence). Trimming removed 2 bases from V and 3 bases from J, with 10 bases in between. The CDR3, as DNA: TGTGCCAGCAGTTTAGAATCCGGGGACACTGAAGCTTTCTTT. Protein: CASSLESGDTEAFF.

This clone was picked up one time. The J gene is TRBJ2-2, the V gene TRBV7-2; D uncertain. CDR1 SGHTA and CDR2 FQGNSA come from the germline V gene. Trimming took off 4 bases at V and 7 bases at J, with 13 bases between the two ends. The length of the CDR3 is 14 residues. The CDR3 coding sequence is TGTGCCAGCAGCTACGCGGTGGTGGACGGGGAGCTGTTTTTT. It yields the protein CASSYAVVDGELFF.

This chain joins TRBV19 and TRBJ2-1; the D gene is possibly TRBD1 (5 bases). Trimming removed 9 bases from V and 15 bases from J, with 12 bases in between. Per germline, CDR1 LNHDA and CDR2 SQIVND (reference sequence). CDR3 length equals 9 residues. The CDR3 spells CASDQGRFF. Written as DNA, the CDR3 is TGTGCCAGCGATCAGGGTCGGTTCTTC.

This clone was seen only once. The chain recombines TRBV2 with TRBJ2-3, with 8 bases aligning to TRBD2. CDR3 length: 14 residues. Trimming removed 6 bases from V and 1 base from J; junction bases left unmatched: 3. From germline, CDR1 is SNHLY and CDR2 FYNNEI. CDR3 region: CASSGGAGTDTQYF. CDR3 nucleotide sequence: TGTGCCAGCAGCGGGGGGGCAGGCACAGATACGCAGTATTTT.

The chain recombines TRBV5-4 with TRBJ2-1; 9 bases fit TRBD2. The CDR3 extends over 16 amino acids. Losses at the gene ends were 2 bases for V and 9 bases for J; bases not matched to a gene: 12. The germline V gene encodes CDR1 SGHNT and CDR2 YYREEE (reference sequence). Here the CDR3 DNA reads TGTGCCAGCAGCTTCGGAAGCGGGGGGCTGAAGCTTGAGCAGTTCTTC. This codes for CASSFGSGGLKLEQFF.

The chain recombines TRBV18 with TRBJ2-1; TRBD2 aligns across 8 bases. With V trimmed by 2 bases and J by 5 bases, 5 bases remained unmatched. The germline gives CDR1 KGHSH, CDR2 LQKENI. The length of the CDR3 is 15 residues. This CDR3 is CASSPRTSFDNEQFF. The CDR3 DNA reads TGTGCCAGCTCACCAAGGACTAGCTTCGACAATGAGCAGTTCTTC.

The V call is TRBV7-3, the J call TRBJ1-4; the D is unclear. CDR3 size: 13 residues. Trimming took 1 base from V and 4 from J, leaving 4 bases between them. CDR1 is SGHTA and CDR2 is FQGTGA in the germline V gene. CDR3 bases: TGTGCCAGCAGCTTAAACTATAATGAAAAACTGTTTTTT. Translating it yields CASSLNYNEKLFF.

This rearrangement joins TRBV19 to TRBJ1-6; D is uncertain. V was clipped by 2 bases and J by 9 bases, with 14 bases between them. CDR1 LNHDA and CDR2 SQIVND come from the germline V gene (reference sequence). This CDR3 is 15 amino acids long. In DNA, the CDR3 is TGTGCCAGTAGTATACGGGCCCGGGAGAGTTCACCCCTCCACTTT. Translation: CASSIRARESSPLHF.

The V and J genes are TRBV28 and TRBJ2-2, with TRBD1 matching 8 bases. This CDR3 spans 15 amino acids. Looked up from germline, CDR1 is MDHEN and CDR2 is SYDVKM. V shed 5 bases and J 4 bases; nucleotides not matched to a gene: 6. The CDR3 DNA is TGTGCCAGCAGTGAGGACAGGGCGGGCACCGGGGAGCTGTTTTTT. Its protein is CASSEDRAGTGELFF.

V is TRBV2 and J is TRBJ2-7, with TRBD2 matching over 8 bases. Germline V CDR1 and CDR2: SNHLY, FYNNEI. J gave up 6 bases and V 8 bases, and 9 bases lay outside the gene matches. The CDR3 is 13 residues long. The CDR3 DNA reads as TGTGCCAGCGAGAGCGGGAGCGGGGTCGAGCAGTACTTC. Protein sequence: CASESGSGVEQYF.

This clone has just one count. The CDR3 nucleotides read TGTGCCAGCAGCCAAACAGCGGGACTTAACTACAATGAGCAGTTCTTC. Translated, it gives CASSQTAGLNYNEQFF. This chain links TRBV4-2 with TRBJ2-1; 7 bases are a match to TRBD2. The ends lost 2 bases at V and 3 bases at J; junction bases unmatched: 7. From germline, CDR1 is LGHNA and CDR2 YNFKEQ. The CDR3 totals 16 residues.

The V gene is TRBV12-3 or TRBV12-4, the J gene TRBJ1-2; D is uncertain. The V gene lost 3 bases and the J gene lost 6 bases, with 11 bases spanning the gap. The CDR3 extends over 13 amino acids. This chain's CDR3 is CASSFTEKDGYTF. CDR3 coding DNA: TGTGCCAGCAGTTTTACGGAGAAGGATGGCTACACCTTC.

CDR3 in DNA: TGTGCCAGCAGGGACAATACAGATACGCAGTATTTT. Translation: CASRDNTDTQYF. The V call is TRBV2, the J call TRBJ2-3; D perhaps matches TRBD1 (5 bases). This CDR3 comprises 12 residues. The germline V gene has CDR1 SNHLY and CDR2 FYNNEI. The V end lost 6 bases, the J end lost 3 bases, and 7 bases lay between the germline ends.

V gene TRBV5-1 combines with J gene TRBJ1-5; 7 bases fit TRBD1. Per germline, CDR1 SGHRS and CDR2 YFSETQ. This CDR3 has 14 amino acids. J gave up 5 bases and V 2 bases, and 4 bases lay outside the gene matches. The CDR3 nucleotides read TGCGCCAGCAGCTTCACAGGGGCGGATCAGCCCCAGCATTTT. As protein: CASSFTGADQPQHF.

This clone appeared once. The rearrangement links TRBV9 to TRBJ1-2; no clear D gene. The CDR3 has 16 residues. CDR1 is SGDLS, CDR2 YYNGEE, per germline. The V end lost 0 bases, the J end lost 3 bases, and 15 bases lay between the germline ends. The CDR3 protein is CASSVASRASYYGYTF. In nucleotides, the CDR3 is TGTGCCAGCAGCGTAGCTTCGAGGGCTTCGTACTATGGCTACACCTTC.

Of note for this clone: Other DNA sequences in the same sample also yield this CDR3. CDR3 in amino acids: CASSGQGYYEQYF. The CDR3 DNA reads TGTGCCAGCAGTGGACAGGGGTACTACGAGCAGTACTTC. The chain is built from TRBV28 and TRBJ2-7; 9 bases match TRBD1. The V segment lost 5 bases and the J segment 3 bases; nucleotides outside the gene matches: 2. Germline CDR1 and CDR2: MDHEN and SYDVKM. The CDR3 runs to 13 residues.

The chain employs TRBV18 and TRBJ1-1; TRBD1 matches 7 bases. Per the germline V gene, CDR1 is KGHSH and CDR2 is LQKENI. This CDR3 is 15 amino acids long. V lost 1 base, J lost 3 bases, and 5 bases stayed unmatched. Written as DNA, the CDR3 is TGTGCCAGCTCACCACAAGGGGGCGCGGACACTGAAGCTTTCTTT. Protein product: CASSPQGGADTEAFF.

This chain joins TRBV6-1 and TRBJ1-4; 11 bases agree with TRBD1. In germline, CDR1 is MNHNS, CDR2 SASEGT. The CDR3 runs to 15 residues. V dropped 0 bases and J dropped 8; count of bases not matched to a gene: 2. CDR3 protein: CASSEAGQGVEKLFF. CDR3 in DNA: TGTGCCAGCAGTGAAGCGGGACAGGGGGTAGAAAAACTGTTTTTT.

The rearrangement links TRBV4-2 to TRBJ1-5, with D possibly being TRBD1 (5 bases). From germline, CDR1 is LGHNA and CDR2 YNFKEQ. The V end lost 6 bases, the J end lost 0 bases, and 12 bases lay between the germline ends. The CDR3 is made up of 15 amino acids. The CDR3 DNA reads TGTGCCAGCAGGGAGACAGTTGTTAGCAATCAGCCCCAGCATTTT. Its protein is CASRETVVSNQPQHF.

This clone has more than one count but fewer than ten. This chain joins TRBV20-1 and TRBJ1-4; D is unclear. In germline, CDR1 is DFQATT, CDR2 SNEGSKA (reference sequence). CDR3 length: 11 amino acids. V was clipped by 6 bases and J by 4 bases, with 6 bases between them. The chain's CDR3 is CSAVYNEKLFF. The CDR3, as DNA: TGCAGTGCAGTCTATAATGAAAAACTGTTTTTT.

V is TRBV18 and J is TRBJ1-1, with a tentative D call TRBD1 (6 bases). V was pared by 3 bases and J by 10 bases, with 15 bases between. Germline CDR1 KGHSH, CDR2 LQKENI. The CDR3 is made up of 13 amino acids. CDR3 nucleotides: TGTGCCAGCTCACCCCGGCGGGCGGACAGAGCTTTCTTT. Translation gives CASSPRRADRAFF.

The V gene is TRBV5-1, the J gene TRBJ2-7; 11 positions agree with TRBD2. CDR3 length: 16 residues. V shed 3 bases, J shed 3 bases, and the junction held 8 bases outside the gene matches. Per germline, CDR1 SGHRS and CDR2 YFSETQ. The CDR3 spells CASSSDSGRAFYEQYF. The CDR3 coding sequence is TGCGCCAGCAGCTCAGATAGCGGGAGGGCCTTCTACGAGCAGTACTTC.

This rearrangement joins TRBV7-8 to TRBJ1-4, with D possibly being TRBD1 (6 bases). CDR1 is SGHVS and CDR2 is FQNEAQ in the germline V gene. The CDR3 sequence is 15 residues long. The V gene lost 3 bases and the J gene lost 2 bases, with 10 bases spanning the gap. The DNA for the CDR3 is TGTGCCAGCAGCTTTATGGGGGCCACTAATGAAAAACTGTTTTTT. Translating it yields CASSFMGATNEKLFF.

The table lists this clone with a few counts. The chain uses TRBV30 and TRBJ1-5; D uncertain. The CDR3 is 15 amino acids. V was pared by 3 bases and J by 4 bases, with 16 bases between. CDR1 and CDR2 from the germline V gene are GTSNPN and SVGIG (reference sequence). The CDR3 DNA sequence: TGTGCCTGGAGCCTCGACTTCTCGGGAAATCAGCCCCAGCATTTT. Protein product: CAWSLDFSGNQPQHF.

Worth noting for this clone: Different DNA sequences within this sample yield the same CDR3. J is TRBJ2-7 and V is TRBV27, with D perhaps TRBD1 (6 bases). The CDR3 totals 14 residues. V was clipped by 2 bases and J by 1 base, with 9 bases between them. Germline V lookup: CDR1 MNHEY, CDR2 SMNVEV (reference sequence). The CDR3 DNA sequence: TGTGCCAGCAGTTTAGGCAGGGGTTCCTACGAGCAGTACTTC. Encoded protein: CASSLGRGSYEQYF.